Listed below are T cell receptor beta chains from one sample, sequenced in a study of a mutant IDH1 vaccine in newly diagnosed glioma. Assay used: immunoSEQ multiplex PCR; TCRdb lists only in-frame clones, some missing. The data contain around 31,000 clones, roughly 80% of them singletons. No antigen has been identified for these receptors. The material was PBMCs, obtained from a glioma patient whose treatment included an IDH1 peptide vaccine. These receptors were obtained from a man aged 25 to 40 with glioma. CDR3s include the opening cysteine and the closing phenylalanine or tryptophan. A D gene is named only where the DNA matches it firmly. Where a row states a size, it is once, few, many or the class of an expanded clone; other rows omit it.

d_gene,abundance,v_gene,j_gene,CDR3nt,CDR3aa
-,-,TRBV4-1,TRBJ2-7,TGCGCCAGCAGTCAAGATTCCTACGAGCAGTACTTC,CASSQDSYEQYF
-,-,TRBV6-6,TRBJ1-5,TGTGCCAGCAGCCCCCCCACAGCCCGCAATCAGCCCCAGCATTTT,CASSPPTARNQPQHF
-,-,TRBV6-5,TRBJ2-1,TGTGCCAGCAGTTACTCGTTCCTGGGGGAGCAGTTCTTC,CASSYSFLGEQFF
-,-,TRBV19,TRBJ2-4,TGTGCCAGTACCGAGGTAGCTGTAGCCAAAAACATTCAGTACTTC,CASTEVAVAKNIQYF
-,-,TRBV15,TRBJ1-5,TGTGCCACCAGCAGAGCCGGGATTAGCAATCAGCCCCAGCATTTT,CATSRAGISNQPQHF
-,-,TRBV10-3,TRBJ2-7,TGTGCCATCGGCCAGGGACAAGTTGCGGGACAAGTTGCGGGTAAAGCTTTC,CAIGQGQVAGQVAGKAF
-,-,TRBV5-1,TRBJ2-7,TGCGCCAGCAGCTTGGTTTTTCAGGACGAGCAGTACTTC,CASSLVFQDEQYF
-,-,TRBV7-9,TRBJ2-4,TGTGCCAGCACGGCCATGAACATTCAGTACTTC,CASTAMNIQYF
-,-,TRBV2,TRBJ1-2,TGTGCCAGCAGTGGCAGGGGTGGAAACTATGGCTACACCTTC,CASSGRGGNYGYTF
TRBD1,-,TRBV11-2,TRBJ2-7,TGTGCCAGCAGCTTAGATCCGACAGGGGTCGAGCAGTACTTC,CASSLDPTGVEQYF
-,-,TRBV15,TRBJ1-2,TGTGCCACCAGCAGAGATAGGGTGGTTGGGTATGGCTACACCTTC,CATSRDRVVGYGYTF
TRBD2,-,TRBV14,TRBJ2-1,TGTGCCAGCAGCGACAAGGGGCGGGAGTATATTTGGAGCTCCTACAATGAGCAGTTCTTC,CASSDKGREYIWSSYNEQFF
-,-,TRBV2,TRBJ1-3,TGTGCCAGCAGGAGGGACCACTCTGGAAACACCATATATTTT,CASRRDHSGNTIYF
-,-,TRBV4-1,TRBJ2-5,TGCGCCAGCAGCCAAGATCTAAGGACAGCCCCAGAGACCCAGTACTTC,CASSQDLRTAPETQYF
-,-,TRBV29-1,TRBJ1-1,TGCAGCGTTGAACCGGGGGCATTCGGAGGGGGTAACACTGAAGCTTTCTTT,CSVEPGAFGGGNTEAFF
-,-,TRBV6-5,TRBJ1-3,TGTGCCAGCAGTCGACAGGACTCTGGAAACACCATATATTTT,CASSRQDSGNTIYF
-,-,TRBV10-3,TRBJ2-7,TGTGCCATCAGGATAGGGGGACTGGCCTACGAGCAGTACTTC,CAIRIGGLAYEQYF
-,-,TRBV4-1,TRBJ2-1,TGCGCCAGCAGCCAAGATCCCAACCTCTACTACAATGAGCAGTTCTTC,CASSQDPNLYYNEQFF
-,-,TRBV7-6,TRBJ1-1,TGTGCCAGCGCCAAGGGGGCTGAAGCTTTCTTT,CASAKGAEAFF
-,-,TRBV25-1,TRBJ2-7,TGTGCCAGCAGCATTCGGGACGAGCAGTACTTC,CASSIRDEQYF
-,-,TRBV1,TRBJ2-1,TGCACCACCCCCCCCTCTGGGACATCCCATGGGCATGAGCAGTTCTTC,CTTPPSGTSHGHEQFF
-,-,TRBV6-1,TRBJ1-2,TGTGCCAGCAGTGAAGCGCTTCGGGGGTATGGCTACACCTTC,CASSEALRGYGYTF
-,-,TRBV6-6,TRBJ1-1,TGTGCCAGCAGTAGGGGTGAGGCTGAAGCTTTCTTT,CASSRGEAEAFF
-,few,TRBV15,TRBJ2-6,TGTGCCACCAGCAGAGATAGGGGATCCGGGGCCAACGTCCTGACTTTC,CATSRDRGSGANVLTF
-,-,TRBV2,TRBJ1-5,TGTGCCAGCAGTGAAGCACAAGGGGGTAGCAATCAGCCCCAGCATTTT,CASSEAQGGSNQPQHF
-,once,TRBV14,TRBJ2-7,TGTGCCAGCAGCCAAGCGCTGACCGGCTACGAGCAGTACTTC,CASSQALTGYEQYF
-,-,TRBV15,TRBJ2-6,TGTGCCACCAGCAGAGATCGGGGGACTGGGGCCAACGTCCTGACTTTC,CATSRDRGTGANVLTF
TRBD1,-,TRBV11-2,TRBJ2-7,TGTGCCAGCAGCATCTCCCGGGACAGCCATTACGAGCAGTACTTC,CASSISRDSHYEQYF
TRBD1,-,TRBV5-1,TRBJ1-6,TGCGCCAGCAGCTTCGGCCAGGGGGGTTCACCCCTCCACTTT,CASSFGQGGSPLHF
-,-,TRBV6-6,TRBJ2-2,TGTGCCAGCAGCAGTAACGGAGAGAGGAGCGGGGAGCTGTTTTTT,CASSSNGERSGELFF
TRBD1,few,TRBV19,TRBJ1-1,TGTGCCAGTAGTACCGGGACAGGGGGCCTGAACACTGAAGCTTTCTTT,CASSTGTGGLNTEAFF
-,-,TRBV27,TRBJ1-3,TGTGCCAGCAGTCCCCTCCCCCACACAATCTCTGGAAACACCATATATTTT,CASSPLPHTISGNTIYF
-,-,TRBV5-4,TRBJ1-2,TGTGCCAGCAGCTTGGGCCCGGCGGCACGACAGTTTGGCTACACCTTC,CASSLGPAARQFGYTF
-,-,TRBV2,TRBJ1-5,TGTGCCAGCAGGGGGGTCAATAGCAATCAGCCCCAGCATTTT,CASRGVNSNQPQHF
-,-,TRBV5-6,TRBJ2-7,TGTGCCAGCAGCTGGGCGAGGTTAGAGCAGTACTTC,CASSWARLEQYF
-,-,TRBV7-2,TRBJ2-7,TGTGCCAGCAGCTTAGTGAGGACCCTCGCCTACGAGCAGTACTTC,CASSLVRTLAYEQYF
-,-,TRBV2,TRBJ1-2,TGTGCCAGCAGTGAAACAGGGAACTATGGCTACACCTTC,CASSETGNYGYTF
-,-,TRBV4-1,TRBJ2-7,TGCGCCAGCAGCCAAGATCGGCAGCCCTCCCCCTACGAGCAGTACTTC,CASSQDRQPSPYEQYF
-,-,TRBV6-4,TRBJ2-7,TGTGCCAGCAGTGTTGACTACCCGCCTCGGGAGCAGTACTTC,CASSVDYPPREQYF
-,-,TRBV27,TRBJ2-1,TGTGCCAGCAGTTTATATGTGCAGAGCTCCTACAATGAGCAGTTCTTC,CASSLYVQSSYNEQFF
TRBD1,-,TRBV7-9,TRBJ1-2,TGTGCCAGCGCTAGGACAGGGGGCAACTCCAACTATGGCTACACCTTC,CASARTGGNSNYGYTF
-,-,TRBV14,TRBJ1-2,TGTGCCAGCAGCCGCGTGGGGCTCTATGGCTACACCTTC,CASSRVGLYGYTF
-,-,TRBV5-8,TRBJ2-4,TGTGCCAGCACCAGAGACAGGATTCAGGACATTCAGTACTTC,CASTRDRIQDIQYF
-,-,TRBV2,TRBJ1-1,TGTGCCAGCAGTGCGTTGGACAGCTACACTGAAGCTTTCTTT,CASSALDSYTEAFF
-,-,TRBV10-3,TRBJ2-5,TGTGCCATCAGAAGGGACATAGACCAAGAGACCCAGTACTTC,CAIRRDIDQETQYF
-,-,TRBV7-9,TRBJ2-7,TGTGCCAGCAGCTCACCGGACAGATTTCACGAGCAGTACTTC,CASSSPDRFHEQYF
-,-,TRBV30,TRBJ1-4,TGTGCCTGGAGTGTTATAGGAGCGGAAAAACTGTTTTTT,CAWSVIGAEKLFF